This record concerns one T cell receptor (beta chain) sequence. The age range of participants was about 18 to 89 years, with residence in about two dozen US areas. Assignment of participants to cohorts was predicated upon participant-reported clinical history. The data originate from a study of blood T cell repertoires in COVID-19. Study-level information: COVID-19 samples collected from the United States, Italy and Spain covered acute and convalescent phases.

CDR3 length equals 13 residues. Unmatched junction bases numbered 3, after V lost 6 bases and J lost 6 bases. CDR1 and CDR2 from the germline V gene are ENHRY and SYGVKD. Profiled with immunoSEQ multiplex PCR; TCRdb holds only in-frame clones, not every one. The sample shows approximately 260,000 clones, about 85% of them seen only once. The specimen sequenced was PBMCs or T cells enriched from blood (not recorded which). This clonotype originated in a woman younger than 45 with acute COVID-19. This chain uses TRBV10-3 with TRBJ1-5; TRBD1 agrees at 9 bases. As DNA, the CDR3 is TGTGCCATCAGCCGGGACAGGGCTCAGCCCCAGCATTTT. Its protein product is CAISRDRAQPQHF.